The 28 T cell receptor beta chains presented below share a single source sample, sequenced in a study of vaccination effects on CD4 cells after COVID-19. Antigens for these TCRs are unknown. Generated by immunoSEQ multiplex PCR, the TCRdb table keeps only in-frame clones and is missing some. This sample has roughly 45,000 clones, with roughly four fifths found just once. Viral peptide pool expansion of antigen-specific CD4+ T cells preceded sequencing in the ViraFEST assay. The authors isolated CD4+ T cells after ten to eleven days of culture. The vaccine recipients had no prior SARS-CoV-2 infection, with negative nucleocapsid antibodies. Sequencing was performed on CD4+ T cells from PBMCs cultured with SARS-CoV-2 spike peptides, taken before COVID-19 vaccination. These TCRs come from a human donor who received a COVID-19 vaccine.

The chain links TRBV2 to TRBJ1-6; D ambiguous. Germline CDR1 reads SNHLY; CDR2 reads FYNNEI. V gave up 6 bases and J gave up 12 bases, with 15 bases separating them. This CDR3 contains 13 residues. CDR3 coding DNA: TGTGCCAGCAGGGGAGACGGAGTTGAACCCCTCCACTTT. Protein: CASRGDGVEPLHF.

The V and J genes are TRBV6-2 or TRBV6-3 and TRBJ1-5; perhaps TRBD1 as D (6 bases). Trimming took 4 bases from V and 7 from J, leaving 14 bases between them. CDR1 is MNHEY and CDR2 is SVGEGT in the germline V gene. This CDR3 contains 14 residues. Written as DNA, the CDR3 is TGTGCCAGCAGTTTTTGGGGGGCTCGCCAGCCCCAGCATTTT. It specifies CASSFWGARQPQHF.

The chain employs TRBV9 and TRBJ1-4; D call uncertain. Trimming took 3 bases from V and 2 from J, leaving 8 bases between them. The CDR3 contains 14 residues. CDR1 SGDLS and CDR2 YYNGEE come from the germline V gene. The CDR3 DNA is TGTGCCAGCAGCGAGGGTATCACTAATGAAAAACTGTTTTTT. This gives the protein CASSEGITNEKLFF.

This clone was found a few times. The J gene is TRBJ1-5, the V gene TRBV18, with D maybe TRBD1 (6 bases). This CDR3 is built from 15 residues. CDR1 is KGHSH and CDR2 is LQKENI in the germline V gene. The germline V and J ends were trimmed by 1 base and 2 bases, with 9 bases remaining between them. The CDR3 DNA sequence: TGTGCCAGCTCACCACAGGGGGACGGCAATCAGCCCCAGCATTTT. Amino acid sequence: CASSPQGDGNQPQHF.

This chain uses TRBV19 with TRBJ1-1; tentatively, D is TRBD1 (6 bases). The CDR3 contains 14 residues. The V and J ends lost 3 bases and 6 bases respectively, with 14 bases between them. Germline loops: CDR1 LNHDA, CDR2 SQIVND (reference sequence). This CDR3 is CASSISGATAEAFF. In DNA form, the CDR3 reads TGTGCCAGTAGTATTTCAGGGGCGACGGCTGAAGCTTTCTTT.

This chain connects TRBV19 to TRBJ1-1; TRBD1 matches at 7 bases. CDR1 is LNHDA, CDR2 SQIVND, per germline (reference sequence). V gave up 6 bases and J gave up 4 bases; unmatched junction bases: 17. The CDR3 is 17 residues long. In DNA, the CDR3 is TGTGCCAGTAGCGCGACAGGGTTTTTTTCCGCGGGCACTGAAGCTTTCTTT. Translated: CASSATGFFSAGTEAFF.

This rearrangement joins TRBV27 to TRBJ1-2; 11 bases agree with TRBD1. J lost 2 bases, V lost 7 bases, and 3 bases had no gene match. This CDR3 has 14 residues. Germline V gives CDR1 MNHEY, CDR2 SMNVEV (reference sequence). The CDR3: CASTRTGGNYGYTF. The CDR3 DNA is TGTGCCAGCACCCGGACAGGGGGCAACTATGGCTACACCTTC.

This clone appeared a single time. This chain connects TRBV11-2 to TRBJ2-1; D not resolved. The germline V gene has CDR1 SGHAT and CDR2 FQNNGV. The CDR3 length is 12 residues. With 5 bases removed from V and 4 bases from J, the gap between germline ends came to 6 bases. The CDR3 loop reads CASSLEYNEQFF. CDR3 DNA sequence: TGTGCCAGCAGCCTCGAATACAATGAGCAGTTCTTC.

The V gene is TRBV2, the J gene TRBJ1-5; no firm D call. Germline V CDR1 and CDR2: SNHLY, FYNNEI. Trimming shortened V by 7 bases and J by 3 bases, and 10 bases separated the two germline ends. The length of the CDR3 is 13 residues. Written as DNA, the CDR3 is TGTGCCAGCACTCGGACGGACAATCAGCCCCAGCATTTT. It specifies CASTRTDNQPQHF.

This chain links TRBV24-1 with TRBJ2-3, with D perhaps matching TRBD2 (5 bases). Germline V gene sequence: CDR1 KGHDR, CDR2 SFDVKD. This CDR3 spans 16 amino acids. Trimming pared 4 bases from V and 2 bases from J, leaving 15 bases between. The CDR3 is CATSDARAENTDTQYF. The DNA for the CDR3 is TGTGCCACCAGTGACGCGAGGGCGGAAAACACAGATACGCAGTATTTT.

In this sample, this clone turned up a few times. The chain recombines TRBV25-1 with TRBJ1-3; D ambiguous. Germline values: CDR1 MGHDK, CDR2 SYGVNS. V was trimmed by 4 bases and J by 0 bases, leaving 7 bases between them. The CDR3 has 14 amino acids. The CDR3 nucleotides read TGTGCCAGCAGTGCGGCAGACTCTGGAAACACCATATATTTT. This encodes CASSAADSGNTIYF.

The chain employs TRBV6-1 and TRBJ2-7, with 8 bases fitting TRBD1. The V gene's germline CDR1 is MNHNS and CDR2 SASEGT. V gave up 6 bases and J gave up 7 bases; unmatched junction bases: 8. CDR3 length: 13 residues. The CDR3 region is CASSPDRDREQYV. In DNA form, the CDR3 reads TGTGCCAGCAGCCCGGACAGGGATAGAGAGCAGTACGTC.

This clone has only a few counts. J is TRBJ1-1 and V is TRBV6-5; 8 bases map to TRBD1. Germline V gene data show CDR1 as MNHEY and CDR2 as SVGAGI. The V and J ends lost 6 bases and 2 bases, in that order; junction bases with no gene match: 5. This CDR3 spans 14 amino acids. CDR3 sequence: CASRTGALNTEAFF. CDR3 bases: TGTGCCAGCAGGACAGGGGCTTTAAACACTGAAGCTTTCTTT.

The chain couples TRBV9 to TRBJ2-6; D uncertain. The germline CDR1 and CDR2 sequences are SGDLS and YYNGEE. V was cut by 3 bases and J by 0 bases, with 13 bases left in between. The CDR3 totals 17 residues. CDR3 sequence reads: CASSDRIRISGANVLTF. The DNA for the CDR3 is TGTGCCAGCAGCGACCGGATCAGAATCTCTGGGGCCAACGTCCTGACTTTC. Full variable domain (outside the CDR3, taken from reference TRBV9 and TRBJ2-6): DSGVTQTPKHLITATGQRVTLRCSPRSGDLSVYWYQQSLDQGLQFLIQYYNGEERAKGNILERFSAQQFPDLHSELNLSSLELGDSALYFCASSDRIRISGANVLTFGAGSRLTVL.

The chain combines TRBV4-1 with TRBJ1-4; unclear D gene. V lost 1 base and J 8 bases, leaving 17 bases between the germline ends. The CDR3 runs to 16 residues. Per the germline V gene, CDR1 is MGHRA and CDR2 is YSYEKL. The CDR3 DNA follows: TGCGCCAGCAGCCAAGTCAGACTGTTAAGTGGCGAAAAACTGTTTTTT. Translating gives CASSQVRLLSGEKLFF.

The rearrangement links TRBV19 to TRBJ1-5, with a weak D call TRBD1 (6 bases). CDR1 and CDR2 from the germline V gene are LNHDA and SQIVND (reference sequence). With 1 base removed from V and 6 bases from J, the gap between germline ends came to 10 bases. This CDR3 comprises 14 residues. CDR3 bases: TGTGCCAGTAGTATAGTCAGGGGAAGTCAGCCCCAGCATTTT. This codes for CASSIVRGSQPQHF.

The chain joins TRBV15 to TRBJ2-3, with D possibly TRBD2 on 5 matching bases. The CDR3 sequence is 15 residues long. Germline V gene lookup returns CDR1 LNHNV and CDR2 YYDKDF (reference sequence). The V and J ends lost 4 bases and 4 bases respectively, with 15 bases between them. The CDR3: CATSTRTQSADTQYF. In DNA form, the CDR3 reads TGTGCCACCAGCACCCGGACTCAGTCGGCAGATACGCAGTATTTT. Using reference TRBV15 and TRBJ2-3 for the parts outside the CDR3, the full variable domain is DAMVIQNPRYQVTQFGKPVTLSCSQTLNHNVMYWYQQKSSQAPKLLFHYYDKDFNNEADTPDNFQSRRPNTSFCFLDIRSPGLGDTAMYLCATSTRTQSADTQYFGPGTRLTVL.

This clone was found a few times. The chain uses TRBV4-3 and TRBJ1-1; TRBD1 is a possible D gene (5 bases). Germline V lookup: CDR1 LGHNA, CDR2 YSLEER. The length of the CDR3 is 15 residues. Between the trimmed V and J ends, which lost 0 bases and 2 bases, there was a span of 10 bases. The CDR3 DNA is TGCGCCAGCAGCCAAGAAGACAGCGGCAACACTGAAGCTTTCTTT. Its protein is CASSQEDSGNTEAFF.

This clone was counted a few times. The V gene is TRBV3-1 (or the pseudogene TRBV3-2), the J gene TRBJ2-2; D not certain. The CDR3 loop spans 16 amino acids. Germline CDR1 LGHDT, CDR2 YNNKEL (reference sequence). Between the trimmed V and J ends, which lost 1 base and 0 bases, there was a span of 9 bases. CDR3 region: CASSQVYLSNTGELFF. CDR3 nucleotides: TGTGCCAGCAGCCAAGTTTATCTGTCGAACACCGGGGAGCTGTTTTTT.

The chain employs TRBV6-5 and TRBJ2-7; D perhaps matches TRBD1 (5 bases). Germline V gene sequence: CDR1 MNHEY, CDR2 SVGAGI. This CDR3 spans 14 amino acids. The V end lost 5 bases, the J end lost 2 bases, and 13 bases lay between the germline ends. The CDR3 here is CASSPRQYTYEQYV. Here the CDR3 DNA reads TGTGCCAGCAGTCCCCGACAGTACACCTACGAGCAGTACGTC.

The chain links TRBV10-2 to TRBJ2-1, with 7 bases aligning to TRBD2. The CDR3 contains 15 residues. Germline CDR1 WSHSY, CDR2 SAAADI. J lost 3 bases, V lost 6 bases, and 8 bases had no gene match. The CDR3 loop reads CASRYTLADYNEQFF. The CDR3 DNA reads as TGCGCCAGCAGGTACACCCTAGCGGACTACAATGAGCAGTTCTTC.

This chain connects TRBV7-9 to TRBJ1-4; D possibly corresponds to TRBD1 (5 bases). Trimming shortened V by 4 bases and J by 9 bases, and 15 bases separated the two germline ends. Germline CDR1 reads SEHNR; CDR2 reads FQNEAQ (reference sequence). The CDR3 length is 14 residues. CDR3 coding DNA: TGTGCCAGCAGCTGTAGGGACTGGCCCAAAAAACTGTTTTTT. Its translation is CASSCRDWPKKLFF.

The chain links TRBV7-8 to TRBJ1-2, with unresolved D. The germline V and J ends were trimmed by 3 bases and 2 bases, with 10 bases remaining between them. Germline CDR1 SGHVS, CDR2 FQNEAQ. The CDR3 is made up of 14 amino acids. The CDR3 protein is CASSFRTPNYGYTF. DNA of the CDR3: TGTGCCAGCAGCTTCAGGACGCCAAACTATGGCTACACCTTC. The full variable domain, its missing parts supplied by reference TRBV7-8 and TRBJ1-2, is GAGVSQSPRYKVAKRGQDVALRCDPISGHVSLFWYQQALGQGPEFLTYFQNEAQLDKSGLPSDRFFAERPEGSVSTLKIQRTQQEDSAVYLCASSFRTPNYGYTFGSGTRLTVV.

The CDR3 DNA follows: TGTGCCAGCTCACCGGGGCTGTCAAGGGCCGGGGAGCTGTTTTTT. Amino acid sequence: CASSPGLSRAGELFF. The chain employs TRBV18 and TRBJ2-2; perhaps TRBD1 as D (5 bases). CDR3 length: 15 amino acids. Germline V gene data show CDR1 as KGHSH and CDR2 as LQKENI. Trimming left V 3 bases short and J 6 bases short, with 14 bases between.

The chain is built from TRBV19 and TRBJ2-7; D could derive from TRBD1 or TRBD2 (5 bases each). CDR1 and CDR2 (germline): LNHDA, SQIVND (reference sequence). V was trimmed by 9 bases and J by 1 base, leaving 19 bases between them. The CDR3 has 15 amino acids. CDR3 sequence (DNA): TGTGCCAGCCGGGACGACACCGGGAATTCCTACGAGCAGTACGTC. As protein: CASRDDTGNSYEQYV.

This rearrangement joins TRBV5-1 to TRBJ2-2, with a tentative D call TRBD1 (5 bases). This CDR3 has 14 residues. Germline loops: CDR1 SGHRS, CDR2 YFSETQ. The V end was cut by 2 bases, the J end by 4 bases, with 9 bases between. CDR3 region: CASSLPQGTGELFF. The CDR3 bases are TGCGCCAGCAGCTTACCTCAGGGCACCGGGGAGCTGTTTTTT.

The sample holds a few counts of this clone. The chain combines TRBV2 with TRBJ1-2; the D is unclear. The V and J ends lost 4 bases and 4 bases respectively, with 7 bases between them. CDR1 and CDR2 from the germline V gene are SNHLY and FYNNEI. CDR3 length: 12 residues. The chain's CDR3 is CASSGLSYGYTF. CDR3 in DNA: TGTGCCAGCAGTGGTCTCAGCTATGGCTACACCTTC.

The chain is built from TRBV19 and TRBJ2-3; the D gene is possibly TRBD2 (5 bases). The CDR3 sequence is 14 residues long. Germline V lookup: CDR1 LNHDA, CDR2 SQIVND (reference sequence). V was cut by 5 bases and J by 4 bases, with 13 bases left in between. CDR3 amino acids: CASSLPGVADTQYF. CDR3 coding DNA: TGTGCCAGTAGTCTTCCCGGGGTAGCAGATACGCAGTATTTT.